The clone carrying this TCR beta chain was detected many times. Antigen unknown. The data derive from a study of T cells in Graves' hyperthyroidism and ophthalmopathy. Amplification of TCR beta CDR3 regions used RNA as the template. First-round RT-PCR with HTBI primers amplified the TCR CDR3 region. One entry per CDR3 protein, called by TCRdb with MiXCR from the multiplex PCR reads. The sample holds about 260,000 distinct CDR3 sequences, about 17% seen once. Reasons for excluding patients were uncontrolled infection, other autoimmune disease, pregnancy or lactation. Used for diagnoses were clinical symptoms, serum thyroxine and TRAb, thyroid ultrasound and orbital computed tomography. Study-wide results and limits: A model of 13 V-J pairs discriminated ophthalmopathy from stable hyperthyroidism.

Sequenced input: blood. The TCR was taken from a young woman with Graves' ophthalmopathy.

The CDR3 reads CASSFPGQHTDTQYF. CDR3 nucleotides: TGTGCCAGCAGCTTTCCGGGACAGCACACAGATACGCAGTATTTT. The chain recombines TRBV7-9 with TRBJ2-3; 7 bases align to TRBD1. V trimming: 3 bases; J trimming: 2 bases; junction bases outside the gene matches: 5. Germline loops: CDR1 SEHNR, CDR2 FQNEAQ (reference sequence). This CDR3 has 15 amino acids.